The subject of this entry is one T cell receptor (beta chain). Its antigen is unknown. These data are taken from a study of blood T cells in healthy people across ages. Collection of roughly 9.8 milliliters of peripheral blood was performed for each donor. Study results and caveats: Not knowing donor CMV status may have confounded expanded clonotype changes.

From germline, CDR1 is SGHRS and CDR2 YFSETQ. This CDR3 has 16 residues. The germline V and J ends were trimmed by 0 bases and 0 bases, with 11 bases remaining between them. The use of a sample-barcoded 5' primer and a J-beta primer mix characterized a second PCR of about 6 to 12 cycles. TCRdb re-called the 5' RACE reads through MiXCR, storing one row per CDR3 protein. The table has approximately 780,000 distinct CDR3 sequences, around 25% seen once. This sample also appeared in a second study, on T cells of mothers and their children. This second study says: With unrelated pairs as the comparison, related mother-child pairs had a slightly higher overlap that was not significant.

The rearrangement uses TRBV5-1 and TRBJ2-3, with D hard to call. This receptor was obtained from a boy younger than 18 in good health. The sequencing input was blood. Here the CDR3 DNA reads TGCGCCAGCAGCTTGGTGTTGGATATTAGCACAGATACGCAGTATTTT. The encoded protein is CASSLVLDISTDTQYF.